These 7 T cell receptor beta chains were sequenced from one sample in a study of vaccination effects on CD4 cells after COVID-19. TCRdb's table, derived via immunoSEQ multiplex PCR, lists solely in-frame clones and lacks some. The sample carries fewer than 85,000 clones, about 67% recorded once. No cognate antigen is known for these TCRs. Investigators separated out CD4+ T cells once about 10 days of culture had passed. Participants got two doses of BNT162b2 or mRNA-1273 vaccine. The sequencing used CD4+ T cells from PBMCs cultured without peptide, collected after COVID-19 vaccination. Receptors were obtained from a human donor who received a COVID-19 vaccine.

This chain links TRBV7-8 with TRBJ2-5; unclear D gene. The V and J ends lost 3 bases and 2 bases respectively, with 16 bases between them. The V gene's germline CDR1 is SGHVS and CDR2 FQNEAQ. The CDR3 sequence is 16 residues long. CDR3 nucleotide sequence: TGTGCCAGCAGCTTTTTGGCCGGAAGGCATCAAGAGACCCAGTACTTC. It yields the protein CASSFLAGRHQETQYF.

This clone was detected a few times. The chain links TRBV6-5 to TRBJ2-1; 15 bases are shared with TRBD2. Losses at the gene ends were 8 bases for V and 10 bases for J; bases not matched to a gene: 6. This CDR3 has 14 residues. From germline, CDR1 is MNHEY and CDR2 SVGAGI. The CDR3 here is CASEGLAGGWEQFF. The DNA for the CDR3 is TGTGCCAGCGAGGGACTAGCGGGGGGATGGGAGCAGTTCTTC.

The chain joins TRBV18 to TRBJ1-2; D gene ambiguous. CDR1 and CDR2 (germline): KGHSH, LQKENI. V was shortened by 3 bases and J by 4 bases, with 6 bases between the two germline ends. The CDR3 covers 12 residues. In nucleotides, the CDR3 is TGTGCCAGCTCACCGGGCAGCTATGGCTACACCTTC. Its translation is CASSPGSYGYTF. The whole variable domain, remainder taken from reference TRBV18 and TRBJ1-2, is NAGVMQNPRHLVRRRGQEARLRCSPMKGHSHVYWYRQLPEEGLKFMVYLQKENIIDESGMPKERFSAEFPKEGPSILRIQQVVRGDSAAYFCASSPGSYGYTFGSGTRLTVV.

The V call is TRBV7-6, the J call TRBJ1-2; unclear D gene. From germline, CDR1 is SGHVS and CDR2 FNYEAQ. V lost 5 bases and J lost 4, with 20 bases in between. The CDR3 covers 16 residues. CDR3 coding DNA: TGTGCCAGCAGCCCCCGGGCAGGCGAGACCTCCTATGGCTACACCTTC. Translation gives CASSPRAGETSYGYTF.

This chain joins TRBV5-6 and TRBJ2-5, with D possibly being TRBD2 (5 bases). Germline CDR1 is SGHDT and CDR2 is YYEEEE. Trimming removed 0 bases from V and 4 bases from J, with 13 bases in between. The CDR3 runs to 15 residues. The CDR3 loop is CASSLEGFEGETQYF. DNA of the CDR3: TGTGCCAGCAGCTTGGAAGGATTTGAGGGAGAGACCCAGTACTTC. Combining the CDR3 with reference TRBV5-6 and TRBJ2-5 gives the whole variable domain DAGVTQSPTHLIKTRGQQVTLRCSPKSGHDTVSWYQQALGQGPQFIFQYYEEEERQRGNFPDRFSGHQFPNYSSELNVNALLLGDSALYLCASSLEGFEGETQYFGPGTRLLVL.

In this sample, this clone turned up once. The chain uses TRBV9 and TRBJ1-4; D is undetermined. V was pared by 0 bases and J by 7 bases, with 10 bases between. Germline CDR1 reads SGDLS; CDR2 reads YYNGEE. The CDR3 length is 14 residues. The CDR3 bases are TGTGCCAGCAGCGTAGCGGGGTTGGGTGAAAAACTGTTTTTT. This encodes CASSVAGLGEKLFF. Together with reference TRBV9 and TRBJ1-4, the CDR3 gives the full variable domain: DSGVTQTPKHLITATGQRVTLRCSPRSGDLSVYWYQQSLDQGLQFLIQYYNGEERAKGNILERFSAQQFPDLHSELNLSSLELGDSALYFCASSVAGLGEKLFFGSGTQLSVL.

J is TRBJ1-3 and V is TRBV5-8, with TRBD1 as a possible D gene (5 bases). The CDR3 sequence is 15 residues long. V was clipped by 4 bases and J by 0 bases, with 11 bases between them. The germline gives CDR1 SGHTS, CDR2 YDEGEE. CDR3 bases: TGTGCCAGCAGCCGCGGGACGGGCTCTGGAAACACCATATATTTT. Its protein product is CASSRGTGSGNTIYF.